The 21 T cell receptor beta chains reported below all come from one sample, sequenced in a study of blood T cells in healthy people across ages. With a J-beta primer mix and a sample-barcoded 5' primer, a second PCR ran roughly 6 to 11 cycles. TCRdb redid the calling of the 5' RACE reads with MiXCR, one entry per CDR3 protein. The sample lists hundreds of thousands of distinct CDR3 sequences; about 54% were seen once. The sample taken for sequencing was blood. Source of these receptors: a man in his sixties in good health.

The rearrangement uses TRBV20-1 and TRBJ2-4; D might be TRBD2 (7 bases). Germline values: CDR1 DFQATT, CDR2 SNEGSKA (reference sequence). This CDR3 is 16 amino acids long. The ends were cut back, 4 bases at V and 0 bases at J, with 16 bases in the middle. CDR3 in amino acids: CSATSAGGRAKNIQYF. DNA of the CDR3: TGCAGTGCTACCAGCGCCGGGGGGCGAGCCAAAAACATTCAGTACTTC.

This clonotype was counted between two and nine times. The rearrangement joins TRBV20-1 to TRBJ2-1; D ambiguous. The germline V gene has CDR1 DFQATT and CDR2 SNEGSKA (reference sequence). V shed 4 bases and J shed 4 bases, with 11 bases lying between them. The CDR3 runs to 13 residues. CDR3 sequence: CSATQSPYNEQFF. The CDR3 DNA is TGCAGTGCTACACAATCCCCTTACAATGAGCAGTTCTTC.

A word on this clonotype: This sequence may be a read error, since a much larger clone differs from it by one base. The chain couples TRBV10-1 to TRBJ2-1; 14 bases fit TRBD2. From germline, CDR1 is WNHNN and CDR2 SYGVQD (reference sequence). The CDR3 covers 17 residues. Written as DNA, the CDR3 is TGCGCCGGCAGTGAGTCCGGGACTAGCGGGGGTCTCAATGAGCAGTTCTTC. Translation gives CAGSESGTSGGLNEQFF.

The chain has TRBV28 and TRBJ1-5; D is perhaps TRBD2 (6 bases). The DNA end is more similar to TRBJ2-3, so the J call may be wrong. Germline V gene data show CDR1 as MDHEN and CDR2 as SYDVKM. The CDR3 contains 13 residues. CDR3 nucleotides: TGTGCCAGCAAACTCCCTATTCGGGGGAACCAGTATTTT. Its protein product is CASKLPIRGNQYF.

V usage is TRBV14 and J usage is TRBJ2-3, with unresolved D. The germline V gene has CDR1 SGHDN and CDR2 FVKESK. The CDR3 loop spans 14 amino acids. The V gene lost 2 bases and the J gene lost 2 bases, with 8 bases spanning the gap. The CDR3 nucleotides are TGTGCCAGCAGCCAATCACTACCCACAGATACGCAGTATTTT. Its translation is CASSQSLPTDTQYF.

As to this clonotype: One end of the junction does not line up with germline, which may come from a read error. J is TRBJ2-5 and V is TRBV20-1; 14 nucleotides match TRBD2. The CDR3 contains 15 residues. Per the germline V gene, CDR1 is DFQATT and CDR2 is SNEGSKA (reference sequence). In DNA, the CDR3 is TGCAGTGCTAGCGGACTAGCGGGGGGACAAGAGATCCAGTACTTC. It yields the protein CSASGLAGGQEIQYF.

The J gene is TRBJ1-2, the V gene TRBV25-1; D is unclear. The CDR3 runs 15 residues. Germline CDR1 is MGHDK and CDR2 is SYGVNS. V was trimmed by 3 bases and J by 5 bases, leaving 16 bases between them. CDR3 DNA sequence: TGTGCCAGCAGTGATAGTGGCAGGCCTCCTTATGGCTACACCTTC. Amino acid sequence: CASSDSGRPPYGYTF.

This clonotype was seen a few times. The chain recombines TRBV6-6 with TRBJ2-1; D may be TRBD1 or TRBD2 (5 bases each). This CDR3 comprises 16 residues. CDR1 MNHNY and CDR2 SVGAGI come from the germline V gene (reference sequence). V lost 5 bases and J lost 0, with 14 bases in between. DNA for the CDR3: TGTGCCAGCAGTCACGGGACGGCCAGCTCCTACAATGAGCAGTTCTTC. As protein: CASSHGTASSYNEQFF.

The chain couples TRBV28 to TRBJ1-6, with a tentative D call TRBD1 (5 bases). Looked up from germline, CDR1 is MDHEN and CDR2 is SYDVKM. Trimming shortened V by 6 bases and J by 10 bases, and 19 bases separated the two germline ends. The CDR3 is 15 residues long. CDR3 bases: TGTGCCAGCAGCTCCCAGGGCGGAGGGTGGTCACCCCTCCACTTT. Translating it yields CASSSQGGGWSPLHF. Complete variable domain (other parts from reference TRBV28 and TRBJ1-6): DVKVTQSSRYLVKRTGEKVFLECVQDMDHENMFWYRQDPGLGLRLIYFSYDVKMKEKGDIPEGYSVSREKKERFSLILESASTNQTSMYLCASSSQGGGWSPLHFGNGTRLTVT.

This rearrangement joins TRBV5-1 to TRBJ2-1; TRBD1 matches at 7 bases. Germline CDR1 and CDR2: SGHRS and YFSETQ. The CDR3 loop spans 13 amino acids. Unmatched junction bases numbered 5, after V lost 6 bases and J lost 5 bases. The CDR3 region has the DNA TGCGCCAGCAACAGGGGTGCCGACAATGAGCAGTTCTTC. Its protein product is CASNRGADNEQFF.

The gene calls are TRBV19 and TRBJ2-1, with D perhaps TRBD2 (5 bases). Trimming left V 6 bases short and J 2 bases short, with 17 bases between. Germline V lookup: CDR1 LNHDA, CDR2 SQIVND (reference sequence). The CDR3 is 16 residues long. CDR3 nucleotide sequence: TGTGCCAGTAGCGGGAACGCGGCCGGGGCCTACAATGAGCAGTTCTTC. Translation: CASSGNAAGAYNEQFF.

This chain joins TRBV19 and TRBJ1-1, with TRBD1 identical over 8 bases. The J segment lost 6 bases and the V segment lost 4 bases, leaving 7 bases of the junction unmatched. Germline CDR1 and CDR2: LNHDA and SQIVND (reference sequence). The length of the CDR3 is 14 residues. The CDR3 nucleotides are TGTGCCAGTAGTACGCAGGGGGCGATATCTGAAGCTTTCTTT. It codes for CASSTQGAISEAFF.

This clonotype was observed a few times. The chain recombines TRBV5-1 with TRBJ2-5, with TRBD1 matching 7 bases. J gave up 5 bases and V 4 bases, and 11 bases lay outside the gene matches. The CDR3 consists of 15 residues. Germline V lookup: CDR1 SGHRS, CDR2 YFSETQ. The CDR3 DNA reads TGCGCCAGCAGCCAACGAGGGGGCTTATGGGAGACCCAGTACTTC. Its protein is CASSQRGGLWETQYF. Full variable domain (remainder filled in from reference TRBV5-1 and TRBJ2-5): KAGVTQTPRYLIKTRGQQVTLSCSPISGHRSVSWYQQTPGQGLQFLFEYFSETQRNKGNFPGRFSGRQFSNSRSEMNVSTLELGDSALYLCASSQRGGLWETQYFGPGTRLLVL.

This clonotype was counted a few times. The J gene is TRBJ1-2, the V gene TRBV6-1, with D unresolved. CDR3 length equals 12 residues. Germline V gene sequence: CDR1 MNHNS, CDR2 SASEGT. Trimming removed 7 bases at V and 4 bases at J, with 10 bases between. The CDR3 protein is CASKDSAYGYTF. CDR3 sequence (DNA): TGTGCCAGCAAAGACTCGGCCTATGGCTACACCTTC.

This clonotype has just a few counts. The J gene is TRBJ2-7, the V gene TRBV14; D uncertain. Trimming cost V 1 base and J 2 bases, with 12 bases left between them. There are 15 residues in the CDR3. Germline V gene sequence: CDR1 SGHDN, CDR2 FVKESK. CDR3 bases: TGTGCCAGCAGCCAAGCTTACAGTCATACCTACGAGCAGTACTTC. Protein product: CASSQAYSHTYEQYF.

This clonotype was counted ten times or more. This rearrangement joins TRBV24-1 to TRBJ2-1; 7 bases map to TRBD1. CDR1 is KGHDR and CDR2 is SFDVKD in the germline V gene. The ends lost 5 bases at V and 11 bases at J; junction bases unmatched: 5. The CDR3 is 12 amino acids. Written as DNA, the CDR3 is TGTGCCACCAGTGTAGGGGGCCCTAAGCAGTTCTTC. As protein: CATSVGGPKQFF.

The chain is built from TRBV6-1 and TRBJ1-1; possibly TRBD1 for D (6 bases). In germline, CDR1 is MNHNS, CDR2 SASEGT. V was pared by 5 bases and J by 0 bases, with 19 bases between. The CDR3 is 17 residues long. CDR3 in DNA: TGTGCCAGCAGTAAAACTAGGGGGTTGGGGATGAACACTGAAGCTTTCTTT. Translation: CASSKTRGLGMNTEAFF.

This clonotype has just a few counts. J is TRBJ2-4 and V is TRBV7-2; 7 nucleotides line up with TRBD1. Losses at the gene ends were 5 bases for V and 6 bases for J; bases not matched to a gene: 16. The germline gives CDR1 SGHTA, CDR2 FQGNSA. This CDR3 is 17 amino acids long. In DNA form, the CDR3 reads TGTGCCAGCAGCCGACCGACAGGGAGTTCGTGGTTAAACATTCAGTACTTC. Its translation is CASSRPTGSSWLNIQYF.

The chain's CDR3 is CSVSLTGAETQYF. The CDR3 nucleotides read TGCAGCGTTTCCCTGACTGGTGCGGAGACCCAGTACTTC. The chain has TRBV29-1 and TRBJ2-5; D is uncertain. The CDR3 consists of 13 residues. Germline V gene lookup returns CDR1 SQVTM and CDR2 ANQGSEA. V lost 5 bases and J 5 bases, leaving 15 bases between the germline ends. The full variable domain, with the rest looked up from reference TRBV29-1 and TRBJ2-5, is SAVISQKPSRDICQRGTSLTIQCQVDSQVTMMFWYRQQPGQSLTLIATANQGSEATYESGFVIDKFPISRPNLTFSTLTVSNMSPEDSSIYLCSVSLTGAETQYFGPGTRLLVL.

This clonotype is a singleton in its sample. The rearrangement joins TRBV10-3 to TRBJ2-7; 10 nucleotides agree with TRBD1. The DNA end is more similar to TRBJ2-5, so the J call may be wrong. The CDR3 extends over 15 amino acids. From germline, CDR1 is ENHRY and CDR2 SYGVKD. The CDR3 region is CAISESTGGTETQYF. The CDR3 DNA sequence: TGTGCCATCAGTGAGTCGACAGGGGGCACGGAGACCCAGTACTTC.

This clonotype appeared once. The V gene is TRBV9, the J gene TRBJ1-6; D is ambiguous. The CDR3 contains 14 residues. Between the trimmed V and J ends, which lost 3 bases and 10 bases, there was a span of 14 bases. The germline V gene encodes CDR1 SGDLS and CDR2 YYNGEE. The CDR3 nucleotides read TGTGCCAGCAGCGCCCGTGCCTCGGGGTCACCCCTCCACTTT. It is translated as CASSARASGSPLHF.